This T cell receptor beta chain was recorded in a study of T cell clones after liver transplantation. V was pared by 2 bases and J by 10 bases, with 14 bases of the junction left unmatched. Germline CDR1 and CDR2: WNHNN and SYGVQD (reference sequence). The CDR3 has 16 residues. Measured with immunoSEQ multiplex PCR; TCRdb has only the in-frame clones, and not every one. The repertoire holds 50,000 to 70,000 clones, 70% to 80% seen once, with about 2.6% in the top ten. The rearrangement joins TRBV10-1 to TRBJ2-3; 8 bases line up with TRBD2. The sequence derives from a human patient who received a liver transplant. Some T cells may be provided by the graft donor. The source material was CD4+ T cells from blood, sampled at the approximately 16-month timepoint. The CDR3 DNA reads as TGCGCCAGCAGTGAGGACCCTCTGGGGGCGGGAGGCCCGCAGTATTTT. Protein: CASSEDPLGAGGPQYF.